A single sample gave rise to the 25 T cell receptor beta chains below, sequenced in a study of cytomegalovirus exposure and HLA in healthy donors. PCR was performed using 60 Vbeta and 13 Jbeta primers. The protocol was immunoSEQ multiplex PCR, while the TCRdb copy is restricted to in-frame clones and leaves out a portion. This table holds around 210,000 clones, 78% found once. The sequenced material came from PBMCs. These receptor sequences come from a boy between 10 and 17 years old in good health and CMV-seronegative.

This sequence joins TRBV5-4 and TRBJ2-5, with D maybe TRBD2 (5 bases). The J call could be wrong; TRBJ2-7 is a better fit for the DNA end. This CDR3 is built from 15 residues. Germline V gives CDR1 SGHNT, CDR2 YYREEE (reference sequence). CDR3: CASSWTVGSSYEQYF. The CDR3 coding sequence is TGTGCCAGCAGCTGGACGGTAGGGAGCTCCTACGAGCAGTACTTC.

This clone has a handful of counts. One end of the junction does not line up with germline, which may come from a read error. The chain carries TRBV10-2 and TRBJ2-7, with 8 nucleotides matching TRBD2. The CDR3 loop spans 10 amino acids. Germline CDR1 and CDR2: WSHSY and SAAADI. CDR3 protein: CAIWGGGLDF. CDR3 DNA: TGCGCCATCTGGGGCGGGGGGCTTGACTTC.

CDR3 sequence reads: CASSESVHTF. CDR3 coding DNA: TGTGCCAGCAGTGAATCGGTGCACACCTTC. The rearrangement uses TRBV2 and TRBJ1-2; D not certain. The CDR3 loop spans 10 amino acids. Trimming pared 2 bases from V and 12 bases from J, leaving 7 bases between. Germline lookup yields CDR1 SNHLY and CDR2 FYNNEI.

CDR3 nucleotide sequence: TGTGCCTGGAGTGTACGGAGGGGCGCCTCCTATGGCTACACCTTC. It encodes CAWSVRRGASYGYTF. The chain uses TRBV30 and TRBJ1-2; maybe TRBD1 (5 bases). Trimming shortened V by 0 bases and J by 4 bases, and 15 bases separated the two germline ends. The germline CDR1 and CDR2 sequences are GTSNPN and SVGIG (reference sequence). The CDR3 is 15 amino acids. Complete variable domain (other parts from reference TRBV30 and TRBJ1-2): SQTIHQWPATLVQPVGSPLSLECTVEGTSNPNLYWYRQAAGRGLQLLFYSVGIGQISSEVPQNLSASRPQDRQFILSSKKLLLSDSGFYLCAWSVRRGASYGYTFGSGTRLTVV.

The V and J genes are TRBV5-5 and TRBJ2-1; TRBD2 matches 10 bases. Germline CDR1 SGHKS, CDR2 YYEKEE (reference sequence). Trimming took 0 bases from V and 3 from J; bases not matched to a gene: 6. This CDR3 has 17 residues. The CDR3 DNA sequence: TGTGCCAGCAGCTTGGTGATAGCGGGAGGCCTCTACAATGAGCAGTTCTTC. Translating gives CASSLVIAGGLYNEQFF.

The J gene is TRBJ2-2, the V gene TRBV29-1; 11 bases line up with TRBD1. The ends lost 6 bases at V and 4 bases at J; junction bases unmatched: 7. The CDR3 is 15 amino acids. The germline V gene encodes CDR1 SQVTM and CDR2 ANQGSEA. Here the CDR3 DNA reads TGCAGCGTGGGGACAGGGGGTCTCGGCACCGGGGAGCTGTTTTTT. Encoded protein: CSVGTGGLGTGELFF.

This chain uses TRBV11-2 with TRBJ1-1; 12 bases map to TRBD1. Losses at the gene ends were 4 bases for V and 8 bases for J; bases not matched to a gene: 8. This CDR3 is 15 amino acids long. CDR1 is SGHAT, CDR2 FQNNGV, per germline. CDR3 sequence (DNA): TGTGCCAGCAGCTCCTTCCGGGACAGGGGGCGCGAAGCTTTCTTT. Translation gives CASSSFRDRGREAFF.

The V call is TRBV2, the J call TRBJ2-7; possible D gene TRBD2, 6 bases. Germline V gene lookup returns CDR1 SNHLY and CDR2 FYNNEI. Trimming took 5 bases from V and 7 from J, leaving 18 bases between them. The CDR3 has 14 amino acids. The DNA for the CDR3 is TGTGCCAGCAGTATCTCCGGGAGAGTCGGTGAGCAGTACTTC. It yields the protein CASSISGRVGEQYF.

This clone showed up just once. This chain connects TRBV18 to TRBJ1-1, with a possible D match to TRBD1 (5 bases). V lost 0 bases and J lost 1, with 12 bases in between. CDR3 size: 16 residues. CDR1 is KGHSH, CDR2 LQKENI, per germline. The CDR3 spells CASSPPDSLGNTEAFF. CDR3 nucleotides: TGTGCCAGCTCACCACCCGACAGCCTAGGGAACACTGAAGCTTTCTTT. The whole variable domain, remainder taken from reference TRBV18 and TRBJ1-1, is NAGVMQNPRHLVRRRGQEARLRCSPMKGHSHVYWYRQLPEEGLKFMVYLQKENIIDESGMPKERFSAEFPKEGPSILRIQQVVRGDSAAYFCASSPPDSLGNTEAFFGQGTRLTVV.

Of note for this clone: This sample includes further DNA sequences coding for the same CDR3. The V and J genes are TRBV9 and TRBJ2-7; TRBD2 aligns across 7 bases. V trimming: 4 bases; J trimming: 5 bases; junction bases outside the gene matches: 9. CDR1 is SGDLS and CDR2 is YYNGEE in the germline V gene. This CDR3 comprises 14 residues. Here the CDR3 reads CASSLTSELDEQYF. The CDR3 DNA reads as TGTGCCAGCAGCTTAACTAGCGAGTTGGACGAGCAGTACTTC.

The chain recombines TRBV19 with TRBJ1-2; D is perhaps TRBD1 (5 bases). Germline V CDR1 and CDR2: LNHDA, SQIVND (reference sequence). V lost 3 bases and J lost 1, with 15 bases in between. The CDR3 covers 16 residues. Written as DNA, the CDR3 is TGTGCCAGTAGTATTGAACCCTTACAGGTTAACTATGGCTACACCTTC. Protein product: CASSIEPLQVNYGYTF.

This chain's CDR3 is CASTQGATNEKLFF. The CDR3 DNA is TGTGCCAGCACCCAGGGGGCAACTAATGAAAAACTGTTTTTT. The rearrangement uses TRBV2 and TRBJ1-4; 7 bases fit TRBD1. Germline V lookup: CDR1 SNHLY, CDR2 FYNNEI. Germline trimming cut 7 bases from V and 0 bases from J; bases unmatched to any gene: 2. This CDR3 has 14 amino acids.

The chain couples TRBV11-3 to TRBJ1-2; D is ambiguous. V lost 4 bases and J lost 5, with 20 bases in between. The CDR3 extends over 16 amino acids. Germline assignment: CDR1 SGHNT and CDR2 YENEEA. The CDR3 sequence is CASSSAGRGVGYGYTF. As DNA, the CDR3 is TGTGCCAGCAGCTCGGCCGGCCGGGGAGTCGGATATGGCTACACCTTC.

This rearrangement joins TRBV7-6 to TRBJ2-1; 7 bases match TRBD1. Looked up from germline, CDR1 is SGHVS and CDR2 is FNYEAQ. The CDR3 spans 15 residues. The J segment lost 3 bases and the V segment lost 1 base, leaving 3 bases of the junction unmatched. In DNA, the CDR3 is TGTGCCAGCAGCTTAGACAGGGGAAGCTACAATGAGCAGTTCTTC. This sequence encodes CASSLDRGSYNEQFF. The variable domain in full, completed from reference TRBV7-6 and TRBJ2-1, reads GAGVSQSPRYKVTKRGQDVALRCDPISGHVSLYWYRQALGQGPEFLTYFNYEAQQDKSGLPNDRFSAERPEGSISTLTIQRTEQRDSAMYRCASSLDRGSYNEQFFGPGTRLTVL.

CDR3 DNA: TGTGCCGCCGGACTGGGGTCCATAGAGGGTCAGCCCCAGCATTTT. This codes for CAAGLGSIEGQPQHF. The V and J genes are TRBV6-5 and TRBJ1-5; no definite D call. This CDR3 has 15 residues. CDR1 is MNHEY and CDR2 is SVGAGI in the germline V gene. V gave up 11 bases and J gave up 6 bases, with 23 bases separating them.

The chain links TRBV5-4 to TRBJ1-2; TRBD1 might be the D (6 bases). The germline V and J ends were trimmed by 0 bases and 3 bases, with 15 bases remaining between them. The germline V gene has CDR1 SGHNT and CDR2 YYREEE (reference sequence). This CDR3 region has 16 residues. DNA of the CDR3: TGTGCCAGCAGCTTGGGGGGGATACAGGGCTACTATGGCTACACCTTC. Protein product: CASSLGGIQGYYGYTF.

Only one count was recorded for this clone. V is TRBV7-9 and J is TRBJ1-4, with TRBD1 matching over 7 bases. The germline V gene encodes CDR1 SEHNR and CDR2 FQNEAQ (reference sequence). CDR3 size: 14 residues. The V gene end was trimmed by 7 bases and the J gene end by 4 bases; junction bases not matched to a gene: 6. The CDR3 sequence: CASTSGQFNEKLFF. The CDR3 DNA reads as TGTGCCAGCACCTCGGGACAGTTTAATGAAAAACTGTTTTTT.

The chain uses TRBV6-1 and TRBJ2-7; TRBD1 might be the D (6 bases). From germline, CDR1 is MNHNS and CDR2 SASEGT. V gave up 6 bases and J gave up 6 bases, with 15 bases separating them. There are 13 residues in the CDR3. The CDR3 nucleotides are TGTGCCAGCAGGCGATCAGGGGATACCGAGCAGTACTTC. Protein sequence: CASRRSGDTEQYF.

This chain joins TRBV30 and TRBJ2-7, with a tentative D call TRBD1 (5 bases). The CDR3 covers 12 residues. Trimming left V 3 bases short and J 4 bases short, with 10 bases between. CDR1 and CDR2 (germline): GTSNPN, SVGIG (reference sequence). The chain's CDR3 is CAWRRQPYEQYF. CDR3 coding DNA: TGTGCCTGGAGACGACAGCCTTACGAGCAGTACTTC.

This rearrangement joins TRBV7-6 to TRBJ2-1; D possibly corresponds to TRBD2 (5 bases). Germline V gene data show CDR1 as SGHVS and CDR2 as FNYEAQ. This CDR3 spans 14 amino acids. V gave up 7 bases and J gave up 6 bases, with 16 bases separating them. CDR3: CASNKGGQINEQFF. The CDR3 DNA follows: TGTGCCAGCAATAAAGGAGGCCAGATCAATGAGCAGTTCTTC.

The chain combines TRBV27 with TRBJ1-6; 7 bases are a match to TRBD1. The CDR3 loop spans 13 amino acids. The V gene's germline CDR1 is MNHEY and CDR2 SMNVEV (reference sequence). Trimming at V came to 3 bases and at J to 8 bases, leaving 1 base not matched to a gene. The CDR3 here is CASSLDRYSPLHF. CDR3 nucleotide sequence: TGTGCCAGCAGTTTGGACAGGTATTCACCCCTCCACTTT.

The gene calls are TRBV29-1 and TRBJ1-2; D might be TRBD1 (5 bases). The CDR3 is made up of 13 amino acids. Germline lookup yields CDR1 SQVTM and CDR2 ANQGSEA. Trimming took 3 bases from V and 4 from J, leaving 12 bases between them. The CDR3 spells CSVDRELGYGYTF. CDR3 coding DNA: TGCAGCGTTGACAGGGAATTAGGCTATGGCTACACCTTC.

The CDR3 protein is CASSFTPSGGGTDTQYF. The CDR3 DNA is TGCGCCAGCAGCTTTACCCCTAGCGGGGGGGGCACAGATACGCAGTATTTT. This rearrangement joins TRBV5-1 to TRBJ2-3; 12 bases map to TRBD2. CDR3 length: 17 amino acids. The germline V gene encodes CDR1 SGHRS and CDR2 YFSETQ. After removal of 2 bases from V and 1 base from J, the junction contained 5 bases not matched to a gene.

This clone was observed a few times. The chain has TRBV2 and TRBJ1-1, with 9 bases fitting TRBD1. The V gene end was trimmed by 7 bases and the J gene end by 10 bases; junction bases not matched to a gene: 10. The V gene's germline CDR1 is SNHLY and CDR2 FYNNEI. The CDR3 runs to 13 residues. The CDR3 sequence: CASTNRGLETAFF. The CDR3 bases are TGTGCCAGCACTAACAGGGGGCTCGAGACAGCTTTCTTT.

This chain links TRBV2 with TRBJ2-5, with 8 bases lining up with TRBD1. The J segment lost 5 bases and the V segment lost 1 base, leaving 3 bases of the junction unmatched. The CDR3 is made up of 14 amino acids. The germline V gene has CDR1 SNHLY and CDR2 FYNNEI. This CDR3 is CASSEDRGWETQYF. CDR3 nucleotides: TGTGCCAGCAGTGAAGACAGGGGGTGGGAGACCCAGTACTTC.